The 17 T cell receptor beta chains below come from one sample, sequenced in a study of identical twins. MiXCR was run by TCRdb on the 5' RACE reads, yielding one entry per CDR3 protein. The table records around 650,000 distinct CDR3 sequences, roughly 7.1% of them present only once. The data were also submitted as part of a second study, on yellow fever vaccine responses in identical twins.

Sequencing was carried out using PBMCs. These receptors were obtained from a woman aged 18-35 years in good health.

This clonotype was seen many times. V gene TRBV4-1 combines with J gene TRBJ2-1; D not resolved. V was pared by 5 bases and J by 8 bases, with 31 bases between. Germline CDR1 MGHRA, CDR2 YSYEKL. CDR3 size: 19 residues. The CDR3 region is CASSGADFVGLGIHYEQFF. The CDR3 DNA follows: TGCGCCAGCAGCGGAGCCGACTTCGTAGGGTTGGGCATACATTATGAGCAGTTCTTC.

This clonotype showed up many times. The rearrangement uses TRBV2 and TRBJ1-2; D remains unclear. Germline CDR1 is SNHLY and CDR2 is FYNNEI. V lost 3 bases, J lost 1 base, and 12 bases lay in between. This CDR3 is built from 15 residues. CDR3 sequence reads: CASSDRKAGNYGYTF. In nucleotides, the CDR3 is TGTGCCAGCAGTGATAGGAAGGCCGGTAACTATGGCTACACCTTC.

The chain couples TRBV10-3 to TRBJ1-6; no definite D call. The germline CDR1 and CDR2 sequences are ENHRY and SYGVKD. The V end was cut by 3 bases, the J end by 2 bases, with 14 bases between. This CDR3 has 17 residues. For the CDR3, the DNA is TGTGCCATCAGTGACTCATGGACTGGGACCTATAATTCACCCCTCCACTTT. It is translated as CAISDSWTGTYNSPLHF.

This clonotype has ten or more counts. The chain uses TRBV5-5 and TRBJ2-7; D gene unclear. V lost 0 bases to trimming and J lost 3 bases, with 4 bases between them. There are 12 residues in the CDR3. The germline gives CDR1 SGHKS, CDR2 YYEKEE (reference sequence). Here the CDR3 reads CASSLDGYEQYV. The CDR3, as DNA: TGTGCCAGCAGCTTGGACGGCTACGAGCAGTACGTC.

In its sample, this clonotype was seen a few times. The chain combines TRBV27 with TRBJ2-3; D uncertain. Germline V CDR1 and CDR2: MNHEY, SMNVEV (reference sequence). CDR3 length: 14 amino acids. Trimming cost V 3 bases and J 6 bases, with 13 bases left between them. This CDR3 is CASSFGSFQDTQYF. The DNA of the CDR3 is TGTGCCAGCAGTTTCGGATCGTTTCAGGATACGCAGTATTTT.

This clonotype appeared many times. The gene calls are TRBV2 and TRBJ2-1; the D gene is possibly TRBD2 (6 bases). This CDR3 comprises 14 residues. In germline, CDR1 is SNHLY, CDR2 FYNNEI. V was clipped by 0 bases and J by 7 bases, with 10 bases between them. The CDR3 DNA reads as TGTGCCAGCAGTGAAGCGGGAGGTCTGAATGAGCAGTTCTTC. Translation gives CASSEAGGLNEQFF.

This clonotype has just a few counts. The chain combines TRBV20-1 with TRBJ1-4; no clear D gene. This CDR3 spans 14 amino acids. CDR1 and CDR2 (germline): DFQATT, SNEGSKA (reference sequence). Trimming shortened V by 2 bases and J by 8 bases, and 15 bases separated the two germline ends. CDR3 sequence: CSARPADLGEKLFF. The CDR3, as DNA: TGCAGTGCTAGACCGGCGGACCTCGGCGAAAAACTGTTTTTT.

This clonotype occurred many times. This chain's CDR3 is CASSLAQGKGTEAFF. DNA of the CDR3: TGTGCCAGCAGCTTAGCGCAGGGAAAAGGCACTGAAGCTTTCTTT. The chain has TRBV7-4 and TRBJ1-1, with D possibly matching TRBD1 (5 bases). CDR3 length equals 15 residues. Germline assignment: CDR1 SGHVT and CDR2 SQSDAQ. Trimming left V 0 bases short and J 4 bases short, with 12 bases between.

This clonotype has a handful of counts. The rearrangement uses TRBV28 and TRBJ2-4; 8 bases fit TRBD2. Germline CDR1 MDHEN, CDR2 SYDVKM. V gave up 5 bases and J gave up 8 bases; unmatched junction bases: 14. The CDR3 runs 16 residues. As DNA, the CDR3 is TGTGCCAGCAGTGACCCCCGGGCGGGGGGTAACGACATTCAGTACTTC. Translating gives CASSDPRAGGNDIQYF.

This clonotype was seen many times. CDR3 DNA sequence: TGCAGTGCTAGAGGGCAGGGTAGGGAGACCCAGTACTTC. It yields the protein CSARGQGRETQYF. The V and J genes are TRBV20-1 and TRBJ2-5; possibly TRBD1 for D (5 bases). The ends were cut back, 1 base at V and 5 bases at J, with 11 bases in the middle. The CDR3 is 13 amino acids. Germline values: CDR1 DFQATT, CDR2 SNEGSKA (reference sequence).

The table lists this clonotype with a few counts. This chain links TRBV6-2 or TRBV6-3 with TRBJ2-1, with 12 positions matching TRBD2. Germline values: CDR1 MNHEY, CDR2 SVGEGT. The CDR3 contains 19 residues. After removal of 5 bases from V and 4 bases from J, the junction contained 15 bases not matched to a gene. The CDR3 here is CASSRNRASGRAIYNEQFF. DNA of the CDR3: TGTGCCAGCAGTCGCAATCGGGCTAGCGGGAGGGCCATTTACAATGAGCAGTTCTTC.

The table lists this clonotype with a few counts. This sequence joins TRBV4-1 and TRBJ2-5, with TRBD2 matching over 12 bases. The CDR3 runs to 15 residues. With V trimmed by 3 bases and J by 5 bases, 4 bases remained unmatched. Germline-derived CDR1 and CDR2 are MGHRA and YSYEKL. The DNA of the CDR3 is TGCGCCAGCAGCCACGCTAGCGGGGGGGGTGAGACCCAGTACTTC. This gives the protein CASSHASGGGETQYF.

The rearrangement joins TRBV20-1 to TRBJ2-1; 11 bases are shared with TRBD1. Per germline, CDR1 DFQATT and CDR2 SNEGSKA (reference sequence). The CDR3 runs 15 residues. J gave up 4 bases and V 4 bases, and 6 bases lay outside the gene matches. CDR3 nucleotide sequence: TGCAGTGCTACAGGACAGGGGGCGATGTACAATGAGCAGTTCTTC. Encoded protein: CSATGQGAMYNEQFF.

This clonotype came up a few times. The chain joins TRBV5-1 to TRBJ2-2; D is unclear. Trimming took off 7 bases at V and 4 bases at J, with 17 bases between the two ends. Looked up from germline, CDR1 is SGHRS and CDR2 is YFSETQ. The CDR3 is 15 amino acids. CDR3 bases: TGCGCCAGCCGATTCAGTGGGCCGGGCACCGGGGAGCTGTTTTTT. Translation gives CASRFSGPGTGELFF.

The chain uses TRBV6-4 and TRBJ1-6; TRBD1 matches 7 bases. The length of the CDR3 is 15 residues. The germline gives CDR1 MRHNA, CDR2 SNTAGT. J gave up 7 bases and V 4 bases, and 7 bases lay outside the gene matches. The CDR3 bases are TGTGCCAGCAGTGCTGGTCAGGGGGGCAATTCACCCCTCCACTTT. Translation: CASSAGQGGNSPLHF.

The chain carries TRBV6-5 and TRBJ2-5; perhaps D is TRBD1 or TRBD2 (5 bases each). V was clipped by 2 bases and J by 0 bases, with 10 bases between them. The CDR3 totals 15 residues. From germline, CDR1 is MNHEY and CDR2 SVGAGI. CDR3 residues: CASSYGGGYQETQYF. CDR3 DNA sequence: TGTGCCAGCAGTTACGGTGGGGGTTACCAAGAGACCCAGTACTTC.

The chain combines TRBV27 with TRBJ2-3; D is ambiguous. Deletions cut 0 bases from V and 3 bases from J, with 7 bases between. Per germline, CDR1 MNHEY and CDR2 SMNVEV (reference sequence). CDR3 size: 14 residues. This CDR3 reads CASSLSDGTDTQYF. Written as DNA, the CDR3 is TGTGCCAGCAGTTTATCGGATGGGACAGATACGCAGTATTTT.